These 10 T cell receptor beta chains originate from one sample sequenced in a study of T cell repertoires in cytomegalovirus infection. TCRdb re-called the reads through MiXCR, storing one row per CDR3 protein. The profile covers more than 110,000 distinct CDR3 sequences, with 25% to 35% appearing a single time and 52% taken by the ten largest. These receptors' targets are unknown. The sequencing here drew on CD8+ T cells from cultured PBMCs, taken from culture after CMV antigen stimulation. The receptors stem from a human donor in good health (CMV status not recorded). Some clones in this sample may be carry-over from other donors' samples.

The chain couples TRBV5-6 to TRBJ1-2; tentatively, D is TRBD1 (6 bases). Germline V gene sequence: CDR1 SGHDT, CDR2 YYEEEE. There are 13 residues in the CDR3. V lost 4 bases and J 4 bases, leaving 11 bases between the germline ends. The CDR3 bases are TGTGCCAGCAGCACCGGACAGTTCTATGGCTACACCTTC. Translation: CASSTGQFYGYTF.

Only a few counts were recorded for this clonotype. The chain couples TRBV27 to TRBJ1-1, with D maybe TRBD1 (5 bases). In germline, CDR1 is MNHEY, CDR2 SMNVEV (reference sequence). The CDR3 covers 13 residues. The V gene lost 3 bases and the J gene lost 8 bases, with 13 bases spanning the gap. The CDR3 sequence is CASSFTWGREAFF. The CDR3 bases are TGTGCCAGCAGTTTCACGTGGGGCAGAGAAGCTTTCTTT.

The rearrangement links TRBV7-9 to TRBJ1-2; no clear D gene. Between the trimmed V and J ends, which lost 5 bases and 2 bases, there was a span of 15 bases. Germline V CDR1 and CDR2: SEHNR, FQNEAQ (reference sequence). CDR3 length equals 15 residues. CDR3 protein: CASSGGRTRNYGYTF. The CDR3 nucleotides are TGTGCCAGCAGCGGAGGGAGGACGCGCAACTATGGCTACACCTTC.

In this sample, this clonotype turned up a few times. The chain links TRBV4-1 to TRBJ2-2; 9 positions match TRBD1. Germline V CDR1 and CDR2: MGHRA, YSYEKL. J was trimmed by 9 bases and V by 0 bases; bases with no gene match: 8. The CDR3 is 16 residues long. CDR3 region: CASSQDQGTGFRELFF. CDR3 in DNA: TGCGCCAGCAGCCAAGATCAAGGGACAGGGTTCCGGGAGCTGTTTTTT.

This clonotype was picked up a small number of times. The CDR3 reads CAISLYATGNTIYF. The CDR3 nucleotides are TGTGCCATCAGCCTATATGCCACTGGAAACACCATATATTTT. The chain uses TRBV10-3 and TRBJ1-3; D remains ambiguous. CDR1 and CDR2 (germline): ENHRY, SYGVKD. The CDR3 covers 14 residues. Trimming cost V 6 bases and J 2 bases, with 11 bases left between them.

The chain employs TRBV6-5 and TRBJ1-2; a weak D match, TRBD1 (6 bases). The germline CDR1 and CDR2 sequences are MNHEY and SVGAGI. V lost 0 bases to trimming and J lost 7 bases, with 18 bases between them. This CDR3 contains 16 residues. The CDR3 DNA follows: TGTGCCAGCAGTTACTCGGTGACAGGTCTCTTTGGTGGCTACACCTTC. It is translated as CASSYSVTGLFGGYTF.

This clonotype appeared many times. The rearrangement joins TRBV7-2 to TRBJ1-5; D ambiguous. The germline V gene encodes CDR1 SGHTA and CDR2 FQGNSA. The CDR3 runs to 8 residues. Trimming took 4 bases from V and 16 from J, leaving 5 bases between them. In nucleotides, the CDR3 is TGTGCCAGCAGCTCCCTACATTTT. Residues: CASSSLHF. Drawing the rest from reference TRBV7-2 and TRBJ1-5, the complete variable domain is GAGVSQSPSNKVTEKGKDVELRCDPISGHTALYWYRQSLGQGLEFLIYFQGNSAPDKSGLPSDRFSAERTGGSVSTLTIQRTQQEDSAVYLCASSSLHFGDGTRLSIL.

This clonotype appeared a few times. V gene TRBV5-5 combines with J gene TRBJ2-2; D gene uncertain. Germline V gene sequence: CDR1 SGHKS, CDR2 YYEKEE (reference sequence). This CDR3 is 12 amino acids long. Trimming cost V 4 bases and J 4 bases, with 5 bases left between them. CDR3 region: CASSLTTGELFF. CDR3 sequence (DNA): TGTGCCAGCAGCCTCACCACCGGGGAGCTGTTTTTT. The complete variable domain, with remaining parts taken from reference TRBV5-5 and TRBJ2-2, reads DAGVTQSPTHLIKTRGQQVTLRCSPISGHKSVSWYQQVLGQGPQFIFQYYEKEERGRGNFPDRFSARQFPNYSSELNVNALLLGDSALYLCASSLTTGELFFGEGSRLTVL.

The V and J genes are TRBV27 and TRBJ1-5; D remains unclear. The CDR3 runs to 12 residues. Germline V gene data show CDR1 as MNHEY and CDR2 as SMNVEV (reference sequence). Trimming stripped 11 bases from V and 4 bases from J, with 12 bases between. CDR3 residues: CALPPGNQPQHF. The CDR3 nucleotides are TGTGCCTTACCACCGGGAAATCAGCCCCAGCATTTT.

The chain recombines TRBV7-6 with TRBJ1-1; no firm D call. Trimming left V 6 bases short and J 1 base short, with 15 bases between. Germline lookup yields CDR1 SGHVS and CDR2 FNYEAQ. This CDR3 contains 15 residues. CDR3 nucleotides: TGTGCCAGCAGAACCCGAGAGGGAAGGAACACTGAAGCTTTCTTT. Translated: CASRTREGRNTEAFF.